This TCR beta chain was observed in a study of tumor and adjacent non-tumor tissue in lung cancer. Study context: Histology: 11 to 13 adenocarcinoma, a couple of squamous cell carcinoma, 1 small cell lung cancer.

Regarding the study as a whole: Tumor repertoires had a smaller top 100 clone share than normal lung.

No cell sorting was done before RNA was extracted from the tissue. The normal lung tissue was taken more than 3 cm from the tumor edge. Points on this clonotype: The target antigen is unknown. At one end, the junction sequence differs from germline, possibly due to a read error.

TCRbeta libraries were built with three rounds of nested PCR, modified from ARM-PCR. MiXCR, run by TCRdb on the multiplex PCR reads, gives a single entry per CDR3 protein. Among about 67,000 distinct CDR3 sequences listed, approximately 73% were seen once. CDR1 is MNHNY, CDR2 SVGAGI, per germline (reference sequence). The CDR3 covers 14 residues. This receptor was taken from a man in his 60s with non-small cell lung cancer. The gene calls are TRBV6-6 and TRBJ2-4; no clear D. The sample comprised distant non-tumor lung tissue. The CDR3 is CASSLGCTQNIQYF. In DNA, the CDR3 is TGTGCCAGCAGTCTCGGATGTACTCAAAACATTCAATACTTC.